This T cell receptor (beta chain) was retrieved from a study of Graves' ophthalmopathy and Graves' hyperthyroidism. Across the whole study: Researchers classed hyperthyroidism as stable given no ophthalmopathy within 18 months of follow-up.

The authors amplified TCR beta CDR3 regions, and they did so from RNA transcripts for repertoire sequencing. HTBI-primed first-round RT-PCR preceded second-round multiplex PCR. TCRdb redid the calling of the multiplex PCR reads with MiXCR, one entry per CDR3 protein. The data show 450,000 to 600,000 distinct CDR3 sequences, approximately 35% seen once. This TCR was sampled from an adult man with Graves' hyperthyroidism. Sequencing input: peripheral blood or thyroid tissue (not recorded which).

The CDR3 DNA sequence: TGCAGCGTTGAACGGGCGAATGACTATGGCTACACCTTC. Translating gives CSVERANDYGYTF. The chain has TRBV29-1 and TRBJ1-2; the D is unclear. V shed 2 bases and J shed 3 bases, with 10 bases lying between them. Germline V lookup: CDR1 SQVTM, CDR2 ANQGSEA. The CDR3 loop spans 13 amino acids.